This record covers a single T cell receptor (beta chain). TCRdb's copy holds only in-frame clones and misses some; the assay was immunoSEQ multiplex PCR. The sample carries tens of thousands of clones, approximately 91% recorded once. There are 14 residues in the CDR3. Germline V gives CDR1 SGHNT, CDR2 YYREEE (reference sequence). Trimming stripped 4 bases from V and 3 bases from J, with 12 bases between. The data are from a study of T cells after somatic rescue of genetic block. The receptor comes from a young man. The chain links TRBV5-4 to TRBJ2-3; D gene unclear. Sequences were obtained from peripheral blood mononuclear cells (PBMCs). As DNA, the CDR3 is TGTGCCAGCAGCCCAACCCTGGGGACAGATACGCAGTATTTT. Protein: CASSPTLGTDTQYF.